Each of the 18 T cell receptor beta chains below was sequenced from the same sample in a study of cytomegalovirus exposure and HLA in healthy donors. In the PCR, 60 Vbeta and 13 Jbeta primers were used. Libraries were prepared by immunoSEQ multiplex PCR; TCRdb keeps only in-frame clonotypes and omits some of them. Of roughly 160,000 clones in the sample, around 80% were seen once. The sample consisted of PBMCs. These receptors came from a male donor in good health and CMV-seropositive.

This clone is a singleton in its sample. The gene calls are TRBV2 and TRBJ1-1, with 10 bases identical to TRBD1. The V segment lost 6 bases and the J segment 3 bases; nucleotides outside the gene matches: 4. CDR1 and CDR2 (germline): SNHLY, FYNNEI. The CDR3 is 14 amino acids. In DNA, the CDR3 is TGTGCCAGCAGCAGCGGGACAGGGGACACTGAAGCTTTCTTT. Amino acids: CASSSGTGDTEAFF.

The chain links TRBV27 to TRBJ1-6; no firm D call. The CDR3 extends over 15 amino acids. Trimming took 3 bases from V and 0 from J, leaving 6 bases between them. From germline, CDR1 is MNHEY and CDR2 SMNVEV (reference sequence). The CDR3 nucleotides read TGTGCCAGCAGTTTGAGGAGCTCCTATAATTCACCCCTCCACTTT. Amino acids: CASSLRSSYNSPLHF.

V is TRBV7-6 and J is TRBJ1-2; the D gene is possibly TRBD1 (6 bases). CDR1 is SGHVS and CDR2 is FNYEAQ in the germline V gene. Trimming shortened V by 1 base and J by 0 bases, and 15 bases separated the two germline ends. CDR3 size: 17 residues. CDR3 residues: CASSLVLRGAANYGYTF. DNA of the CDR3: TGTGCCAGCAGCTTAGTATTGCGGGGGGCCGCTAACTATGGCTACACCTTC. The variable domain in full, with the rest retrieved from reference TRBV7-6 and TRBJ1-2, is GAGVSQSPRYKVTKRGQDVALRCDPISGHVSLYWYRQALGQGPEFLTYFNYEAQQDKSGLPNDRFSAERPEGSISTLTIQRTEQRDSAMYRCASSLVLRGAANYGYTFGSGTRLTVV.

This clone was counted a single time. Mismatch with germline at one junction end may stem from a read error. The chain couples TRBV19 to TRBJ2-6; 11 bases align to TRBD2. The CDR3 contains 20 residues. From germline, CDR1 is LNHDA and CDR2 SQIVND (reference sequence). DNA for the CDR3: TGTGCCAGTAGTATAGTCTCCCTAGCGGGGGGCGTCTCTGGGGCCAACGGCCTGACTTTC. Translation: CASSIVSLAGGVSGANGLTF. Using reference TRBV19 and TRBJ2-6 for the parts outside the CDR3, the full variable domain is DGGITQSPKYLFRKEGQNVTLSCEQNLNHDAMYWYRQDPGQGLRLIYYSQIVNDFQKGDIAEGYSVSREKKESFPLTVTSAQKNPTAFYLCASSIVSLAGGVSGANGLTFGAGSRLTVL.

The chain combines TRBV5-8 with TRBJ2-1; 7 bases line up with TRBD1. This CDR3 is built from 15 residues. Germline assignment: CDR1 SGHTS and CDR2 YDEGEE. V was clipped by 0 bases and J by 2 bases; unmatched bases: 2. This CDR3 reads CASSLGQGTYNEQFF. The DNA of the CDR3 is TGTGCCAGCAGCTTGGGACAGGGTACCTACAATGAGCAGTTCTTC.

This clone was picked up a small number of times. The chain is built from TRBV9 and TRBJ2-1, with D possibly TRBD2 on 5 matching bases. The length of the CDR3 is 15 residues. Germline CDR1 is SGDLS and CDR2 is YYNGEE. Deletions cut 0 bases from V and 0 bases from J, with 7 bases between. DNA for the CDR3: TGTGCCAGCAGCGTAGTAGGGAGCTCCTACAATGAGCAGTTCTTC. Translation gives CASSVVGSSYNEQFF. Full variable domain (remainder filled in from reference TRBV9 and TRBJ2-1): DSGVTQTPKHLITATGQRVTLRCSPRSGDLSVYWYQQSLDQGLQFLIQYYNGEERAKGNILERFSAQQFPDLHSELNLSSLELGDSALYFCASSVVGSSYNEQFFGPGTRLTVL.

This rearrangement joins TRBV27 to TRBJ2-1; no clear D gene. V lost 3 bases to trimming and J lost 3 bases, with 6 bases between them. The CDR3 runs 13 residues. Germline CDR1 MNHEY, CDR2 SMNVEV (reference sequence). The CDR3 sequence: CASSFQNYNEQFF. The CDR3 nucleotides are TGTGCCAGCAGTTTCCAGAACTACAATGAGCAGTTCTTC.

There are a few counts of this clone. The gene calls are TRBV4-3 and TRBJ2-1, with TRBD1 matching over 10 bases. The CDR3 covers 16 residues. V lost 0 bases and J lost 8; bases outside the gene matches: 7. Germline V gene sequence: CDR1 LGHNA, CDR2 YSLEER. DNA of the CDR3: TGCGCCAGCAGCCAAGATACGACAGGGGGCTTTTATGAGCAGTTCTTC. It encodes CASSQDTTGGFYEQFF.

The chain combines TRBV5-4 with TRBJ1-3; TRBD1 agrees at 11 bases. CDR1 and CDR2 (germline): SGHNT, YYREEE (reference sequence). The CDR3 is 18 amino acids. The J segment lost 0 bases and the V segment lost 0 bases, leaving 5 bases of the junction unmatched. Here the CDR3 DNA reads TGTGCCAGCAGCTTGGGGGGGACAGGGGGAATCTCTGGAAACACCATATATTTT. Translating gives CASSLGGTGGISGNTIYF.

The chain has TRBV7-2 and TRBJ2-5, with TRBD2 as a possible D gene (6 bases). V lost 9 bases to trimming and J lost 5 bases, with 19 bases between them. The CDR3 is 14 amino acids. In germline, CDR1 is SGHTA, CDR2 FQGNSA. The CDR3 loop reads CASNPIAGLETQYF. DNA for the CDR3: TGTGCCAGTAACCCGATTGCGGGGCTCGAGACCCAGTACTTC.

The rearrangement uses TRBV30 and TRBJ1-5; 8 bases map to TRBD1. The CDR3 has 13 amino acids. The V and J ends lost 4 bases and 7 bases, in that order; junction bases with no gene match: 6. CDR1 GTSNPN and CDR2 SVGIG come from the germline V gene (reference sequence). The CDR3 DNA sequence: TGTGCCTGGACCTCGGACAGGGTACAGCCCCAGCATTTT. Translation gives CAWTSDRVQPQHF.

The J gene is TRBJ1-1, the V gene TRBV19; possible D gene TRBD1, 5 bases. CDR1 and CDR2 from the germline V gene are LNHDA and SQIVND (reference sequence). Trimming shortened V by 3 bases and J by 2 bases, and 13 bases separated the two germline ends. This CDR3 has 15 residues. This CDR3 is CASSMVGHTNTEAFF. The CDR3 coding sequence is TGTGCCAGTAGTATGGTAGGACACACTAACACTGAAGCTTTCTTT.

This chain connects TRBV7-6 to TRBJ2-7; the D gene is possibly TRBD2 (6 bases). In germline, CDR1 is SGHVS, CDR2 FNYEAQ. The CDR3 loop spans 12 amino acids. V dropped 1 base and J dropped 9 bases, with 10 bases sitting between them. CDR3 sequence: CASSLDGGGQYF. The CDR3 region has the DNA TGTGCCAGCAGCTTAGATGGGGGAGGGCAGTACTTC.

Details on this clone: The junction shows a germline mismatch at one end, possibly a read error. The chain combines TRBV28 with TRBJ2-7; the match to TRBD2 covers 11 bases. The CDR3 sequence is 15 residues long. Germline V gene data show CDR1 as MDHEN and CDR2 as SYDVKM. The DNA for the CDR3 is TGTGCCAGCAGTTTCCCGACTAGCGGGACGACCGAGCAGCACTTC. Its protein product is CASSFPTSGTTEQHF.

In this sample, this clone turned up once. The chain links TRBV5-1 to TRBJ1-1, with D possibly TRBD1 on 5 matching bases. CDR3 length: 14 residues. The ends were cut back, 2 bases at V and 5 bases at J, with 13 bases in the middle. From germline, CDR1 is SGHRS and CDR2 YFSETQ. The CDR3 sequence: CASSFRGLKTEAFF. The CDR3 DNA sequence: TGCGCCAGCAGCTTTAGGGGCCTTAAAACTGAAGCTTTCTTT.

This clone occurred a few times. The same CDR3 arises from other DNA sequences in this sample as well. The gene calls are TRBV30 and TRBJ1-6; TRBD1 agrees at 12 bases. Trimming at V came to 2 bases and at J to 3 bases, leaving 5 bases not matched to a gene. The CDR3 is 17 amino acids. Germline CDR1 and CDR2: GTSNPN and SVGIG (reference sequence). CDR3 protein: CAWSPGTGGFYNSPLHF. The CDR3 coding sequence is TGTGCCTGGAGTCCCGGGACAGGGGGCTTCTATAATTCACCCCTCCACTTT.

This chain connects TRBV9 to TRBJ2-3; 7 bases agree with TRBD2. The CDR3 consists of 16 residues. The V and J ends lost 0 bases and 4 bases, in that order; junction bases with no gene match: 8. Per germline, CDR1 SGDLS and CDR2 YYNGEE. CDR3 amino acids: CASSVGVGAGADTQYF. The CDR3 DNA sequence: TGTGCCAGCAGCGTAGGGGTAGGGGCGGGGGCAGATACGCAGTATTTT.

This clone was seen just once. This chain joins TRBV19 and TRBJ2-7, with D perhaps TRBD2 (6 bases). Germline CDR1 and CDR2: LNHDA and SQIVND (reference sequence). Trimming pared 4 bases from V and 5 bases from J, leaving 12 bases between. The CDR3 contains 13 residues. The DNA of the CDR3 is TGTGCCAGTAGTAATCGGAGGAGGGACGAGCAGTACTTC. Amino acid sequence: CASSNRRRDEQYF.